This T cell receptor (beta chain) came from a study of molecular identifiers for immune sequencing clone quantification. Study findings and constraints: Over 98% of effector molecules, yet under 1% of naive-cell molecules, were held by clones above 20 RNA copies. Because of identical TCR molecules sharing a barcode, sizes of highly expanded clones could be underestimated.

Germline CDR1 SQVTM, CDR2 ANQGSEA. This CDR3 is 13 amino acids long. For this clonotype: Its antigen is undetermined. A clone one base away is much larger, so this may be a read error.

Library preparation followed earlier protocols using designated TCR primers. TCRdb called the PCR reads again in MiXCR, with one record for every CDR3 protein. The table lists about 100,000 distinct CDR3 sequences, about 32% of them singletons. The rearrangement joins TRBV29-1 to TRBJ2-2; a possible D gene is TRBD2 (5 bases). Material for sequencing was naive CD8+ T cells from blood, with Jurkat cell RNA spiked in. Stated subset: FACS-sorted CD8+CD4-CCR7+CD45RA+ naive T cells. The sequence was obtained from a human donor in good health. Some libraries in this study had Jurkat cell RNA spiked in. CDR3: CSVSGLRSGERFF. CDR3 coding DNA: TGCAGCGTTTCGGGCCTCAGATCCGGGGAGCGGTTTTTT.